Included here is one T cell receptor (beta chain) sequence, with context. What it binds is unknown. This entry is derived from a study of cytomegalovirus exposure and HLA in healthy donors. This CDR3 region has 16 residues. Trimming at V came to 4 bases and at J to 3 bases, leaving 9 bases not matched to a gene. Germline-derived CDR1 and CDR2 are SGHNT and YYREEE (reference sequence). General observations from the study: Accurate HLA-A and HLA-B prediction from TCR beta sequences was reported for most subjects.

PCR involved 60 Vbeta and 13 Jbeta primers. Only in-frame clones appear in the TCRdb table, and some are missing; sequencing was by immunoSEQ multiplex PCR. The data contain about 160,000 clones, 70% to 85% of them singletons. Sample: PBMCs. The J gene is TRBJ1-4, the V gene TRBV5-4; 7 nucleotides line up with TRBD1. The source is a man aged 35 to 55 in good health and CMV-seronegative. The CDR3 coding sequence is TGTGCCAGCAGCCCCGACTCCGGGACAGCTAATGAAAAACTGTTTTTT. Translating it yields CASSPDSGTANEKLFF. The variable domain in full, with the rest retrieved from reference TRBV5-4 and TRBJ1-4, is ETGVTQSPTHLIKTRGQQVTLRCSSQSGHNTVSWYQQALGQGPQFIFQYYREEENGRGNFPPRFSGLQFPNYSSELNVNALELDDSALYLCASSPDSGTANEKLFFGSGTQLSVL.